This TCR beta chain was retrieved from a study of identical twins. Overall study results and limits: Where out-of-frame alpha sequences were twin-shared, they showed excess low generation probability. For cord blood, abundant beta clonotypes had fewer insertions, unlike memory repertoires, which showed none.

TCRdb fed the 5' RACE reads into MiXCR, producing one record per CDR3 protein. The sample holds around 250,000 distinct CDR3 sequences, about 12% seen once. Trimming cost V 6 bases and J 8 bases; bases outside gene matches: 6. CDR1 and CDR2 (germline): MDHEN, SYDVKM. The CDR3 loop spans 13 amino acids. There are many counts of this clonotype. Its matching antigen is unknown. This same sample was also taken into another study, of yellow fever vaccine responses in identical twins. That source reports: As reported, the vaccine T cell response of twins seemed partly convergent and partly personalized.

This sequence joins TRBV28 and TRBJ2-1; 8 bases fit TRBD1. The sample comprised memory (CD45RO+) T cells sorted from blood. The receptor's source is a woman younger than 30 in good health. CDR3 sequence reads: CASRSQGADEQFF. CDR3 bases: TGTGCCAGCAGGTCCCAGGGGGCCGATGAGCAGTTCTTC.